Here is one TCR beta chain with its context. This specimen belongs to a study of blood T cell repertoires in COVID-19. Looking at the study overall: Acute and convalescent COVID-19 samples came from the United States, Italy and Spain. The cDNA or gDNA used as material had been derived from T cells, B-cell-depleted T cells, or PBMCs.

Profiled with immunoSEQ multiplex PCR; TCRdb holds only in-frame clones, not every one. The sample yields about 55,000 clones, 70% to 85% seen once. The Seattle site enrolled patients during active infection and followed them longitudinally. The CDR3 length is 15 residues. The germline V gene encodes CDR1 LNHDA and CDR2 SQIVND (reference sequence). V dropped 10 bases and J dropped 4 bases, with 20 bases sitting between them. This sequence joins TRBV19 and TRBJ1-5; the D gene is possibly TRBD1 (6 bases). This TCR derives from an elderly man with COVID-19, enrolled during active disease. What was sequenced was peripheral blood. CDR3 bases: TGTGCCATTTCGGAGGGGGGGGGCGGGAATCAGCCCCAGCATTTT. It specifies CAISEGGGGNQPQHF.